This T cell receptor beta chain came from a study of CD8+ T cells in alopecia areata. Study-wide context: Treated individuals took tofacitinib by mouth, 5 to 10 mg twice daily.

Findings of the study overall: Scalp clonality and expanded CD8+ clones among the top 100 were significantly decreased by tofacitinib. Relative to normal scalp, lesional scalp, especially alopecia totalis/universalis, showed higher clonality.

Treatment meaning: oral pan-JAK inhibitor, 5-10 mg twice daily. Those with alopecia areata gave lesional scalp punch biopsies and peripheral blood. Germline values: CDR1 SGHVS, CDR2 FQNEAQ. V gave up 5 bases and J gave up 4 bases; unmatched junction bases: 6. The CDR3 extends over 16 amino acids. RNA extraction was followed by reverse transcription into cDNA, which acted as the sequencing template. This table comes from immunoSEQ multiplex PCR, and its TCRdb copy is limited to in-frame clones, with some not included. The table lists roughly 120,000 clones, 58% of them singletons. Points on this clone: Its specificity is not known.

The clonotype originates from a human donor with alopecia areata. This specimen consisted of CD8+ T cells sorted from blood, obtained at week 4, from a patient treated with tofacitinib. This chain connects TRBV7-8 to TRBJ2-1, with 12 bases matching TRBD2. The CDR3 sequence is CASSPTGTSGYNEQFF. DNA of the CDR3: TGTGCCAGCAGCCCAACCGGGACTAGCGGGTACAATGAGCAGTTCTTC. The full variable domain, rest sourced from reference TRBV7-8 and TRBJ2-1, is GAGVSQSPRYKVAKRGQDVALRCDPISGHVSLFWYQQALGQGPEFLTYFQNEAQLDKSGLPSDRFFAERPEGSVSTLKIQRTQQEDSAVYLCASSPTGTSGYNEQFFGPGTRLTVL.